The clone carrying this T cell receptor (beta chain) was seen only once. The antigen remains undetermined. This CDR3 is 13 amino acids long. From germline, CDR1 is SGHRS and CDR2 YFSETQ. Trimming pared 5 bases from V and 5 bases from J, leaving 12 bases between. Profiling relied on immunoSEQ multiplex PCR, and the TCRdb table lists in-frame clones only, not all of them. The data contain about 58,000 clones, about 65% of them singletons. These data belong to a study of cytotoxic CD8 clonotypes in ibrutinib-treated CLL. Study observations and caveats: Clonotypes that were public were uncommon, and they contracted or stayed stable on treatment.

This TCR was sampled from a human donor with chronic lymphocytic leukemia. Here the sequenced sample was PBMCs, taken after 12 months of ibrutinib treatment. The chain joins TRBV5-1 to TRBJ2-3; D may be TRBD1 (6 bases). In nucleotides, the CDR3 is TGCGCCAGCAGTACCAGGGGTGGAGATACGCAGTATTTT. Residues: CASSTRGGDTQYF. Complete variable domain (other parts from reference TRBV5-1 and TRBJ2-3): KAGVTQTPRYLIKTRGQQVTLSCSPISGHRSVSWYQQTPGQGLQFLFEYFSETQRNKGNFPGRFSGRQFSNSRSEMNVSTLELGDSALYLCASSTRGGDTQYFGPGTRLTVL.